This T cell receptor (beta chain) was found in a study of cytomegalovirus exposure and HLA in healthy donors. Study-level points and caveats: Sequencing likely produced, as an artifact, a cluster of highly shared sequence variants.

Vbeta (60) and Jbeta (13) primers were used in the PCR. The table came from immunoSEQ multiplex PCR; TCRdb's copy has only in-frame clones and leaves some out. The data contain about 160,000 clones, around 75% of them seen just once; the ten biggest clones take up roughly 3%. V shed 0 bases and J shed 2 bases, with 4 bases lying between them. CDR3 size: 13 residues. Germline V gene lookup returns CDR1 LNHNV and CDR2 YYDKDF (reference sequence). This clone showed up just a few times. The target antigen is unknown. The sequence came from a woman in her forties or fifties in good health and CMV-seropositive. Specimen: PBMCs. The gene calls are TRBV15 and TRBJ2-5; D remains ambiguous. As DNA, the CDR3 is TGTGCCACCAGCAGAGACAGTCAAGAGACCCAGTACTTC. It is translated as CATSRDSQETQYF.